A selection of T cell receptor beta chains follows, all from one sample in a study of blood T cell repertoires in COVID-19. Libraries were prepared by immunoSEQ multiplex PCR; TCRdb keeps only in-frame clonotypes and omits some of them. This sample has approximately 200,000 clones, with approximately 89% found just once. Sequencing input: PBMCs or T cells enriched from blood (not recorded which). The receptors come from a middle-aged woman with acute COVID-19. The CDR3 runs from the conserved cysteine through the conserved F or W. D genes are given only for firm matches. The size of a clone is reported for some rows only, either as once, few or many, or as a class for expanded clones.

>TRBJ2-7|TRBD2|.|TRBV2
TGTGCCAGCAGTGAGCTAGCGGTTACCTACGAGCAGTACTTC
CASSELAVTYEQYF
>TRBJ2-7|.|.|TRBV19
TGTGCCAGTAGTATCGTACAGGGTGGCTCCTACGAGCAGTACTTC
CASSIVQGGSYEQYF
>TRBJ2-7|TRBD1|.|TRBV6-5
TGTGCCAGCAGTCGACAGGGGGCGGAAGAGCAGTACTTC
CASSRQGAEEQYF
>TRBJ2-3|TRBD1|.|TRBV28
TGTGCCAGCAGTTCGACAGGGGGCCCAGATACGCAGTATTTT
CASSSTGGPDTQYF
>TRBJ1-1|TRBD1|.|TRBV29-1
TGCAGCGCCAAGACAGGGATGAGGAACACTGAAGCTTTCTTT
CSAKTGMRNTEAFF
>TRBJ2-7|.|.|TRBV5-5
TGTGCCAGCAACGCACAGGGCCCCTACGAGCAGTACTTC
CASNAQGPYEQYF
>TRBJ2-3|TRBD2|.|TRBV5-1
TGCGCCAGCAGCGCGGCGGGGGGTATGCGTGGCACAGATACGCAGTATTTT
CASSAAGGMRGTDTQYF
>TRBJ1-1|.|.|TRBV5-1
TGCGCCAGCAGCTTGGTTCCGGGAGCTGAAGCTTTCTTT
CASSLVPGAEAFF
>TRBJ2-1|TRBD2|few|TRBV7-6
TGTGCCAGCAGCTTTGGGACTAGCGGAACCTACAATGAGCAGTTCTTC
CASSFGTSGTYNEQFF
>TRBJ1-2|TRBD1|.|TRBV5-5
TGTGCCAGCAGCATATTACAGGGGGCGCCAGGTGGTGGCTACACCTTC
CASSILQGAPGGGYTF
>TRBJ1-6|.|.|TRBV3-1/TRBV3-2
TGTGCCAGCAGCCAAGTTAGCAATTCACCCCTCCACTTT
CASSQVSNSPLHF
>TRBJ1-5|.|once|TRBV12-1
TGTGCCAGCAGCTTTTCAGGGACAGGGGGCAATCAGCCCCAGCATTTT
CASSFSGTGGNQPQHF
>TRBJ1-5|.|.|TRBV15
TGTGCCACCAGCCTCGCAGGGGTTTCCAATCAGCCCCAGCATTTT
CATSLAGVSNQPQHF
>TRBJ2-3|.|.|TRBV5-1
TGCGCCAGCAGCTTGGTTTACGGTGCGGGATTAGATACGCAGTATTTT
CASSLVYGAGLDTQYF
>TRBJ2-7|TRBD2|.|TRBV7-2
TGTGCCAGCAGCTACGATCTAGCGGGAGGGGGCGAGCAGTACTTC
CASSYDLAGGGEQYF
>TRBJ2-1|TRBD1|.|TRBV2
TGTGCCACCCCTCCCCCGAACCCAGGGACAGCCAGCTCCTACAATGAGCAGTTCTTC
CATPPPNPGTASSYNEQFF
>TRBJ2-7|TRBD2|.|TRBV5-1
TGCGCCAGCAGCTTGGTGCTAGCGGGGGAACCCTACGAGCAGTACTTC
CASSLVLAGEPYEQYF
>TRBJ2-2|TRBD2|.|TRBV9
TGTGCCAGCAGCGTAGCGAGCGGGGGGGTAAACACCGGGGAGCTGTTTTTT
CASSVASGGVNTGELFF
>TRBJ1-5|.|.|TRBV2
TGTGCCAGCAGTGAAGCGCTTAAGAGTTCCAATCAGCCCCAGCATTTT
CASSEALKSSNQPQHF
>TRBJ1-4|TRBD1|.|TRBV28
TGTGCCAGCAGTCGCCCCGGGACAGGGGATGAAAAACTGTTTTTT
CASSRPGTGDEKLFF
>TRBJ1-5|.|once|TRBV19
TGTGCCACCATCCAGGTGGGGGGGGGTCAGCCCCAGCATTTT
CATIQVGGGQPQHF
>TRBJ2-7|.|once|TRBV7-2
TGTGCCAGCAGCTTAGCTTACGGGAGCTCCTACGAGCAGTACTTC
CASSLAYGSSYEQYF
>TRBJ2-3|.|.|TRBV5-1
TGCGCCAGCAGCTTGACAACAGATACGCAGTATTTT
CASSLTTDTQYF
>TRBJ2-3|TRBD2|.|TRBV3-1/TRBV3-2
TGTGCCAGCAGCCAAACTGATAGCGGGAACACAGATACGCAGTATTTT
CASSQTDSGNTDTQYF
>TRBJ2-1|TRBD2|.|TRBV19
TGTGCCAGTAGTATTCTTAGCGGGGTACTCTACAATGAGCAGTTCTTC
CASSILSGVLYNEQFF
>TRBJ1-5|.|.|TRBV18
TGTGCCAGCTCACGTGAGGGTCCTGGAGGTAGCAATCAGCCCCAGCATTTT
CASSREGPGGSNQPQHF
>TRBJ2-7|TRBD2|.|TRBV5-8
TGTGCCAGCAGCGCGGGACTAGCGGAACTTACCTACGAGCAGTACTTC
CASSAGLAELTYEQYF